These T cell receptor beta chains were read from a single sample in a study of pediatric ulcerative colitis. Only in-frame clones appear in the TCRdb table, and some are missing; sequencing was by immunoSEQ multiplex PCR. The data contain 4,500 to 5,500 clones, around 89% of them singletons. Sequenced: blood. These receptors were collected from a boy between 10 and 17 years old with mild ulcerative colitis. The CDR3 runs from the conserved cysteine through the conserved F or W. D genes are given only for firm matches. The size field is filled for only some rows; it gives once, few, many or a size class.

.	TRBV5-1	.	TRBJ2-1	CASSARRDSYNEQFF	TGCGCCAGCAGCGCTAGACGGGACTCATACAATGAGCAGTTCTTC
.	TRBV5-1	.	TRBJ2-3	CASSLKGVGTDTQYF	TGCGCCAGCAGCTTGAAAGGGGTGGGCACAGATACGCAGTATTTT
.	TRBV19	.	TRBJ2-7	CASSPEGVTYEQYF	TGTGCCAGTAGCCCTGAGGGGGTCACCTACGAGCAGTACTTC
.	TRBV19	.	TRBJ1-5	CASSIWGTGERGSHQPQHF	TGTGCCAGTAGTATATGGGGGACTGGTGAAAGGGGTTCACATCAGCCCCAGCATTTT
.	TRBV6-5	.	TRBJ1-5	CASSYSAQGVQPQHF	TGTGCCAGCAGTTACTCGGCACAGGGCGTTCAGCCCCAGCATTTT
TRBD1	TRBV4-2	once	TRBJ1-2	CASSQTGQGIPYYGYTF	TGTGCCAGCAGCCAAACGGGACAGGGAATTCCCTATTATGGCTACACCTTC
TRBD2	TRBV27	.	TRBJ2-3	CASSLRSWEGPDTQYF	TGTGCCAGCAGTTTAAGGTCGTGGGAGGGTCCAGATACGCAGTATTTT
.	TRBV30	.	TRBJ1-5	CAWSRARGDQPQHF	TGTGCCTGGAGCCGCGCCCGGGGTGATCAGCCCCAGCATTTT
TRBD2	TRBV10-3	.	TRBJ2-1	CAIRPAASGYNEQFF	TGTGCCATCAGGCCAGCGGCTAGCGGCTACAATGAGCAGTTCTTC
.	TRBV6-5	.	TRBJ1-4	CASAGASPGKLFF	TGTGCCAGCGCAGGGGCGTCCCCCGGGAAACTGTTTTTT
.	TRBV19	.	TRBJ1-5	CASSILEKQPQHF	TGTGCCAGTAGTATTTTGGAGAAACAGCCCCAGCATTTT
.	TRBV28	.	TRBJ1-5	CASSFPRAWGTGNQPQHF	TGTGCCAGCAGTTTCCCGCGCGCGTGGGGGACGGGCAATCAGCCCCAGCATTTT
TRBD2	TRBV4-1	.	TRBJ2-2	CASSQDSAGANTGELFF	TGCGCCAGCAGCCAAGATTCGGCGGGAGCGAACACCGGGGAGCTGTTTTTT
.	TRBV10-3	.	TRBJ1-2	CAISESPDYGYTF	TGTGCCATCAGTGAGTCTCCGGACTATGGCTACACCTTC
TRBD1	TRBV5-5	.	TRBJ1-1	CASSLRTGFTEAFF	TGTGCCAGCAGCCTTAGGACAGGCTTCACTGAAGCTTTCTTT
TRBD2	TRBV4-1	.	TRBJ2-1	CASSQDTPRVAGVLNEQFF	TGCGCCAGCAGCCAAGATACCCCCCGTGTAGCGGGGGTTCTCAATGAGCAGTTCTTC
.	TRBV6-1	.	TRBJ2-3	CASPGNGHTDTQYF	TGTGCCAGCCCTGGGAACGGACACACAGATACGCAGTATTTT
TRBD2	TRBV28	.	TRBJ2-2	CASSYFSGPGELFF	TGTGCCAGCAGTTATTTTAGCGGGCCCGGGGAGCTGTTTTTT
.	TRBV10-3	few	TRBJ1-1	CAVHDGTSNTEAFF	TGTGCCGTCCATGACGGGACGTCGAACACTGAAGCTTTCTTT
TRBD2	TRBV10-3	.	TRBJ2-1	CAIRQGVAGGSNEQFF	TGTGCCATCAGGCAAGGCGTAGCGGGAGGGTCGAATGAGCAGTTCTTC
.	TRBV4-1	once	TRBJ1-3	CASSRPTQGRNTIYF	TGCGCCAGCAGCCGACCGACTCAGGGACGAAACACCATATATTTT
TRBD1	TRBV6-5	.	TRBJ1-2	CASSYRDRGQGYTF	TGTGCCAGCAGTTACCGGGACAGGGGACAAGGCTACACCTTC
.	TRBV18	.	TRBJ2-2	CASSLYEGDTGELFF	TGTGCCAGCTCACTTTACGAAGGGGACACCGGGGAGCTGTTTTTT
.	TRBV27	.	TRBJ2-5	CASSFGTTQYF	TGTGCCAGCAGTTTTGGCACGACCCAGTACTTC
.	TRBV27	.	TRBJ2-7	CASSHRDSYEQYF	TGTGCCAGCAGCCACAGGGATTCCTACGAGCAGTACTTC
TRBD1	TRBV6-1	.	TRBJ2-1	CASSGGTGGAITYNEQFF	TGTGCCAGCAGTGGCGGGACAGGGGGCGCAATTACCTACAATGAGCAGTTCTTC
.	TRBV7-2	.	TRBJ2-7	CASSLGVAYEQYF	TGTGCCAGCAGCTTAGGGGTGGCCTACGAGCAGTACTTC
.	TRBV4-1	.	TRBJ2-2	CASSQGLARGGNTGELFF	TGCGCCAGCAGCCAAGGTCTTGCTCGAGGGGGGAACACCGGGGAGCTGTTTTTT
TRBD2	TRBV23-1	.	TRBJ2-7	CASLSGSSYEQYF	TGCGCCAGTCTTAGCGGGAGCTCCTACGAGCAGTACTTC
.	TRBV27	.	TRBJ2-7	CASSLWSGAYEQYF	TGTGCCAGCAGTTTATGGTCAGGAGCCTACGAGCAGTACTTC
TRBD1	TRBV2	.	TRBJ2-2	CASGSTTGGNTGELFF	TGTGCCAGCGGGTCTACCACAGGGGGCAACACCGGGGAGCTGTTTTTT
.	TRBV5-1	.	TRBJ2-1	CASTSQGSKFF	TGCGCCAGCACGTCTCAGGGTAGCAAGTTCTTC
.	TRBV4-1	.	TRBJ1-1	CASSPAGWDTEAFF	TGCGCCAGCAGCCCGGCGGGTTGGGACACTGAAGCTTTCTTT
TRBD1	TRBV28	.	TRBJ1-2	CASHTSGQSYGYTF	TGTGCCAGCCATACGTCGGGACAGTCCTATGGCTACACCTTC
.	TRBV28	.	TRBJ2-1	CASSGADYNEQFF	TGTGCCAGCAGTGGGGCAGACTACAATGAGCAGTTCTTC
.	TRBV5-6	.	TRBJ1-1	CASSLGSNTEAFF	TGTGCCAGCAGCCTAGGCTCGAACACTGAAGCTTTCTTT
.	TRBV29-1	.	TRBJ1-2	CSATQDTDYGYTF	TGCAGCGCTACACAAGATACAGACTATGGCTACACCTTC
.	TRBV14	.	TRBJ1-5	CASSQDRNQPQHF	TGTGCCAGCAGCCAAGATCGGAATCAGCCCCAGCATTTT
.	TRBV5-4	.	TRBJ1-1	CASSSFRGGTEAFF	TGTGCCAGCAGCTCATTCCGGGGAGGTACTGAAGCTTTCTTT
TRBD1	TRBV28	.	TRBJ2-5	CASTQGDEDRGETQYF	TGTGCCAGCACCCAAGGTGATGAGGACAGGGGGGAGACCCAGTACTTC
TRBD1	TRBV5-1	.	TRBJ1-4	CASARSGQTDLTEKLFF	TGCGCCAGCGCTAGATCGGGACAGACTGATTTGACCGAAAAACTGTTTTTT
.	TRBV4-2	.	TRBJ2-7	CASSQEQGSSSYEQYF	TGTGCCAGCAGCCAGGAACAGGGTTCAAGCTCCTACGAGCAGTACTTC